This T cell receptor (beta chain) was sequenced for a study of human T cells and chemical hapten exposure. As for the study in general: An approximately 2 cm by approximately 2 cm inner upper arm patch received 2% DPC for sensitization. Epicutaneous patch tests delivered 0.01% DPC to the upper back, with evaluation at 6 days. Small pooled library volume differences mainly caused per-sample TCR yield variation. General observations from the study: Significantly more large CDR3 similarity clusters arose among expanded TCRs than among controls.

As regards this clonotype: The antigen is unknown.

TCRdb re-called the RACE reads through MiXCR, storing one row per CDR3 protein. The sample consists of tens of thousands of distinct CDR3 sequences, 12% to 15% of them appearing once. Specified time point: pre-sensitization, week 0. As for treatment: therapeutic diphenylcyclopropenone sensitization with weekly scalp DPC. This clonotype originated in a woman in her fifties or sixties with alopecia areata. Some clones in this sample may be carry-over from other donors' samples. The sample consisted of whole blood, taken in connection with sensitization to the hapten diphenylcyclopropenone (DPC).

The CDR3 nucleotides are TGCAGTGCTTTTTCCCTGACTAGCGGAAACTACAATGAGCAGTTCTTC. Protein: CSAFSLTSGNYNEQFF. The chain links TRBV20-1 to TRBJ2-1; 9 nucleotides align to TRBD2. V lost 5 bases and J lost 3; bases outside the gene matches: 11. Germline CDR1 is DFQATT and CDR2 is SNEGSKA (reference sequence). The CDR3 consists of 16 residues.